This TCR beta chain was sequenced during a study of tumor and adjacent non-tumor tissue in lung cancer. Across the study: Stage I to III disease affected ten to eleven men and 5 women aged roughly 31 to 80. Overall study findings and caveats: Top 100 clones took a larger repertoire share in normal lung.

Remarks on this clonotype: The antigen remains unidentified. One end of the junction fails to match germline, which may point to a read error.

The template was RNA from unsorted bulk tissue. Donors were chemotherapy-naive, newly diagnosed lung cancer surgical patients in China, August–November 2014. The library came from three nested PCR rounds adapted from ARM-PCR protocols. TCRdb reprocessed the multiplex PCR reads with MiXCR, giving one entry per CDR3 protein. The data hold 71,000 or so distinct CDR3 sequences, with 80% to 85% observed a single time. The receptor was isolated from a woman aged 50 to 60 with non-small cell lung cancer. The material sequenced was lung tumor tissue.

CDR3 region: CSTSISQETQFF. CDR3 nucleotide sequence: TGCAGTACTAGTATCTCCCAAGAGACCCAGTTCTTC. V usage is TRBV20-1 and J usage is TRBJ2-5; D may be TRBD2 (5 bases). The assigned J gene may be wrong: the sequence end matches TRBJ2-1 better. CDR1 and CDR2 (germline): DFQATT, SNEGSKA (reference sequence). The CDR3 totals 12 residues.